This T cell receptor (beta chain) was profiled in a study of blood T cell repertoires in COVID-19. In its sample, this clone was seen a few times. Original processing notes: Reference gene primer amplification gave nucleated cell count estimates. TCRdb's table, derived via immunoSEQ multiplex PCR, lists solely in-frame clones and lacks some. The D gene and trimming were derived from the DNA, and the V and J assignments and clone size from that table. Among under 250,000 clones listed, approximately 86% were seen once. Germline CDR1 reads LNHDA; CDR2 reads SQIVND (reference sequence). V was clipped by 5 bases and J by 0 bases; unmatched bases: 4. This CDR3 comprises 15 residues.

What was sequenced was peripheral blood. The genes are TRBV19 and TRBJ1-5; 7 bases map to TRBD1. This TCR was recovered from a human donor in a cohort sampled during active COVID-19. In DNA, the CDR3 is TGTGCCAGTAGTTCGGGACAGTTTAGCAATCAGCCCCAGCATTTT. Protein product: CASSSGQFSNQPQHF.